This T cell receptor (beta chain) was captured in a study of T cell responses to AZD1222 COVID-19 vaccine. About the research overall: Investigators merged groups given second doses at roughly 4 or roughly 12 weeks. Regarding the study as a whole: Donors were chiefly white British, with a greater number of females, and clonal diversity was perhaps underestimated. A rise in Spike-specific TCR breadth and depth followed two AZD1222 doses. Scientists sampled the repertoires only once the peak T cell response had passed.

Points on this clone: The target antigen is unknown.

Germline V gene data show CDR1 as MNHEY and CDR2 as SMNVEV (reference sequence). The CDR3 is 17 amino acids. The V gene lost 5 bases and the J gene lost 3 bases, with 23 bases spanning the gap. Using immunoSEQ multiplex PCR, the repertoire was profiled, and TCRdb retains in-frame clones only, with some absent. The data show about 150,000 clones, roughly nine tenths seen once. This receptor was identified in an adult in good health. The chain couples TRBV27 to TRBJ2-7; D might be TRBD2 (7 bases). Sequencing used peripheral blood, obtained on day 0 of AZD1222 vaccination. The CDR3 DNA is TGTGCCAGCAGTCCCACCATACACAGCGGGACACTCTACGAGCAGTACTTC. Its protein product is CASSPTIHSGTLYEQYF.